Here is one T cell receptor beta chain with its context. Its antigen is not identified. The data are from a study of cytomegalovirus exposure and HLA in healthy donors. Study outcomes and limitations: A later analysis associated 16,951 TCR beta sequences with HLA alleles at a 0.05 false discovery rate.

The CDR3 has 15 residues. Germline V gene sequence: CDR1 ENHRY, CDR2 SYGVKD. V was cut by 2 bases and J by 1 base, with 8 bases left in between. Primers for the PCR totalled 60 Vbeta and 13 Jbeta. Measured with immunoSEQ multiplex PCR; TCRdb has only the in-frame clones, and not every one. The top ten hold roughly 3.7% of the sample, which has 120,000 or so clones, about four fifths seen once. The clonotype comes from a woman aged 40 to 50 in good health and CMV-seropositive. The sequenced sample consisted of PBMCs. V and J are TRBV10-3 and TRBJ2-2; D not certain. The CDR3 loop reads CAISETEKNTGELFF. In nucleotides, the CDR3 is TGTGCCATCAGTGAGACCGAGAAGAACACCGGGGAGCTGTTTTTT.